Listed below are T cell receptor beta chains from one sample, sequenced in a study of T cell repertoires in cytomegalovirus infection. TCRdb reprocessed the reads via MiXCR and lists one record per CDR3 protein. Among approximately 500,000 distinct CDR3 sequences listed, approximately 16% were seen once. The sample taken for sequencing was CD8+ T cells from PBMCs. The receptors derive from a human donor in good health (CMV status not recorded). Some clones in this sample may be carry-over from other donors' samples. The CDR3 runs from the conserved cysteine through the conserved F or W. Each record gives: CDR3 DNA, CDR3 protein, clone size, V gene, J gene, D gene. The D gene is left open where the match is weak. For some rows the clone size is stated as once, few or many, or as a class when expanded; others skip it.

TGTGCCATATCGGACAGGGGGCGCGCAGATACGCAGTATTTT,CAISDRGRADTQYF,.,TRBV19,TRBJ2-3,TRBD1
TGTGCCAGCAGCCAGTCCTATGGACCCTCTGGAAACACCATATATTTT,CASSQSYGPSGNTIYF,many,TRBV27,TRBJ1-3,.
TGTGCCAGCAGTGCCCCCGGGAGGGAGGCCGGGGAGCTGTTTTTT,CASSAPGREAGELFF,.,TRBV25-1,TRBJ2-2,TRBD2
TGTGCCAGCAGCCTACCAGACAGGGGGATTCATGGCTACACCTTC,CASSLPDRGIHGYTF,few,TRBV7-9,TRBJ1-2,TRBD1
TGCGCCAGCAGCCGCACTAGCGGGAGGCAAAACAATGAGCAGTTCTTC,CASSRTSGRQNNEQFF,.,TRBV5-1,TRBJ2-1,TRBD2
TGTGCCAGCAGCTTGCAGGGGTCCATGAACACTGAAGCTTTCTTT,CASSLQGSMNTEAFF,.,TRBV7-9,TRBJ1-1,.
TGTGCCAGCAGTTTACGGGGAGGTAAAGGCTATGGCTACACCTTC,CASSLRGGKGYGYTF,many,TRBV12-3/TRBV12-4,TRBJ1-2,.
TGTGCCAGCAGTTTGGAGGGAGGACGTAATGAGCAGTTCTTC,CASSLEGGRNEQFF,many,TRBV6-5,TRBJ2-1,.
TGTGCCAGCACCCCCCCTGACTCTGGAAACACCATATATTTT,CASTPPDSGNTIYF,few,TRBV11-2,TRBJ1-3,.
TGTGCCAGCAGCCTAGCTTTAGGGACTAGCGGGAGAGAGACCCAGTACTTC,CASSLALGTSGRETQYF,many,TRBV4-2,TRBJ2-5,TRBD2
TGTGCCAGCAGCTTATTCTTCGGGGCGGGGACTAGCACAGATACGCAGTATTTT,CASSLFFGAGTSTDTQYF,many,TRBV7-8,TRBJ2-3,.
TGTGCCAGCAGCCTCTCTCGACTAGCGGGAGGGTACGAGCAGTACTTC,CASSLSRLAGGYEQYF,many,TRBV7-3,TRBJ2-7,TRBD2
TGTGCCAGCAGCCCTGGAGTGGGGCAGCCCCAGCATTTT,CASSPGVGQPQHF,many,TRBV7-6,TRBJ1-5,.
TGTGCCAGTAGTAAGTGGCGGGGGGGCCAAGCGAACACCGGGGAGCTGTTTTTT,CASSKWRGGQANTGELFF,.,TRBV19,TRBJ2-2,TRBD2
TGTGCCAGCAGCGTGGGGCGGGTCGGTGGCACTGAAGCTTTCTTT,CASSVGRVGGTEAFF,.,TRBV9,TRBJ1-1,.
TGTGCCAGCGTTCGGGGGGTTTGGAATGGCTACACCTTC,CASVRGVWNGYTF,many,TRBV12-3/TRBV12-4,TRBJ1-2,.
TGTGCCAGCAGTATTATCTCAGGGGGTACTAATGAAAAACTGTTTTTT,CASSIISGGTNEKLFF,many,TRBV27,TRBJ1-4,TRBD1
TGCGCCAGCAGCTTGGCCGGGGCTAGCCGTCCCGAGCAGTACTTC,CASSLAGASRPEQYF,few,TRBV5-1,TRBJ2-7,.
TGCAGTGCTAGCCCGGACAGGGACAGGGTCCACGAGCAGTACTTC,CSASPDRDRVHEQYF,.,TRBV20-1,TRBJ2-7,TRBD1
TGCGCCAGCAGCCGTAGCGGGAGTGGGCGGGACAATGAGCAGTTCTTC,CASSRSGSGRDNEQFF,.,TRBV4-1,TRBJ2-1,TRBD2
TGTGCCAGCAGACGACGACAGGTGGCTAATGAAAAACTGTTTTTT,CASRRRQVANEKLFF,many,TRBV28,TRBJ1-4,.
TGCAGTGCCGAGGCTGGGTGGGTCAATGAGCAGTTCTTC,CSAEAGWVNEQFF,.,TRBV20-1,TRBJ2-1,.
TGTGCCAGCAGCCCGCGTGAAGCTTTCTTT,CASSPREAFF,few,TRBV11-2,TRBJ1-1,.
TGTGCCAGCAGCTTATGGGGGGGGCAGGACTCTGGGGCCAACGTCCTGACTTTC,CASSLWGGQDSGANVLTF,many,TRBV11-2,TRBJ2-6,.
TGTGCCAGCAGAGAACAGGGTAGCACTGAAGCTTTCTTT,CASREQGSTEAFF,many,TRBV6-5,TRBJ1-1,.
TGTGCCAGCAGCCATATCACGAACACTGAAGCTTTCTTT,CASSHITNTEAFF,many,TRBV7-2,TRBJ1-1,.
TGCGCCAGCAGAAAGGGGACTAGCGGGAGCTATGAGCAGTTCTTC,CASRKGTSGSYEQFF,many,TRBV4-1,TRBJ2-1,TRBD2
TGTGCCAGCAGTGAAGGGGACTACAATGAGCAGTTCTTC,CASSEGDYNEQFF,.,TRBV2,TRBJ2-1,.
TGTGCCAGCAGTCCTCGATGGGAGGTTAGCTACGAGCAGTACTTC,CASSPRWEVSYEQYF,few,TRBV6-5,TRBJ2-7,.
TGTGCCAGCAGCATGATACAGGGCGAGGACACTGAAGCTTTCTTT,CASSMIQGEDTEAFF,few,TRBV7-9,TRBJ1-1,.
TGTGCCAGCAGTGCTCCCAGATTAGTCACTAATGAAAAACTGTTTTTT,CASSAPRLVTNEKLFF,many,TRBV6-1,TRBJ1-4,.
TGTGCCAGCAGTTTATTTCTGGGTAGCAATCAGCCCCAGCATTTT,CASSLFLGSNQPQHF,few,TRBV27,TRBJ1-5,.
TGTGCCAGTTCCCCCTGGAGGGGGGAAGAGACCCAGTACTTC,CASSPWRGEETQYF,.,TRBV19,TRBJ2-5,.
TGTGCCAGCAGCCGACCCCTCAGGGGATCCACCGGGGAGCTGTTTTTT,CASSRPLRGSTGELFF,few,TRBV3-1,TRBJ2-2,.
TGTGCCAGCTTGGAGAAGGGAACTAACTATGGCTACACCTTC,CASLEKGTNYGYTF,few,TRBV2,TRBJ1-2,.
TGTGCCATCAGTGAGCCTGATTTGGCGAGCTCTGGAAACACCATATATTTT,CAISEPDLASSGNTIYF,many,TRBV10-3,TRBJ1-3,.
TGTGCCAGCAGTTTACCTTTTGCGGCCAGGGTAGCGGATACGCAGTATTTT,CASSLPFAARVADTQYF,many,TRBV12-3/TRBV12-4,TRBJ2-3,.
TGCGCCAGCAGCCCCAATAGCTATGAGCAGTTCTTC,CASSPNSYEQFF,.,TRBV5-1,TRBJ2-1,.
TGCAGTGCTAGAGGGCTAGCGAAATACAATGAGCAGTTCTTC,CSARGLAKYNEQFF,.,TRBV20-1,TRBJ2-1,.
TGCAGCGTCCCGGGGAGGAGGTATCAGCCCCAGCATTTT,CSVPGRRYQPQHF,many,TRBV29-1,TRBJ1-5,.
TGTGCCAGCAGCTTGGATGGGACAGGGTGGGACTATGGCTACACCTTC,CASSLDGTGWDYGYTF,few,TRBV5-6,TRBJ1-2,TRBD1
TGTGCCAGCAGCCCCCAGGGGGGAAAGACCCAGTACTTC,CASSPQGGKTQYF,many,TRBV28,TRBJ2-5,.
TGTGCCAGCAGCCCGGGGGGGGGGGGCAGCGACGGCGGCTACACCTTC,CASSPGGGGSDGGYTF,many,TRBV7-6,TRBJ1-2,.
TGTGCCAGCAGTTTATCCCCGGTGGGGCCGAGACTTTATGGCTACACCTTC,CASSLSPVGPRLYGYTF,.,TRBV27,TRBJ1-2,.
TGCGCCAGCAGCCCCCCGGGAAACCCAACTCAGTACTTC,CASSPPGNPTQYF,.,TRBV4-1,TRBJ2-4,.